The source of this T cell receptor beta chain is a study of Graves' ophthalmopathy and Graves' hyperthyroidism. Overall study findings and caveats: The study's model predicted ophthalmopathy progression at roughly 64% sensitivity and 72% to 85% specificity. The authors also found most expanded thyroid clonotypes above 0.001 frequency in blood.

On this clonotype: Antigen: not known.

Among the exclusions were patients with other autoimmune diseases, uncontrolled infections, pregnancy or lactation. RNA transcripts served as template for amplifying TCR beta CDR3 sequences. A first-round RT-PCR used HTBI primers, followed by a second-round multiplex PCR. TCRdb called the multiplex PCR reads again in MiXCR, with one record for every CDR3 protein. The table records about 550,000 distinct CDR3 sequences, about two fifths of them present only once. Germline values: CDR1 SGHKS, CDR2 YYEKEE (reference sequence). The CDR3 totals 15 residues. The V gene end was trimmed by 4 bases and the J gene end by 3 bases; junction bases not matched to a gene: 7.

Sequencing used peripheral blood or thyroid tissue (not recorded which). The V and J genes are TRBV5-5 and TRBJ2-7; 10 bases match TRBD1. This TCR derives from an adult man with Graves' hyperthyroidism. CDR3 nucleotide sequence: TGTGCCAGCAGCCCGCCGGACAGGGGGGACTACGAGCAGTACTTC. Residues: CASSPPDRGDYEQYF. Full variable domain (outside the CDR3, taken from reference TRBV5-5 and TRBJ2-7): DAGVTQSPTHLIKTRGQQVTLRCSPISGHKSVSWYQQVLGQGPQFIFQYYEKEERGRGNFPDRFSARQFPNYSSELNVNALLLGDSALYLCASSPPDRGDYEQYFGPGTRLTVT.